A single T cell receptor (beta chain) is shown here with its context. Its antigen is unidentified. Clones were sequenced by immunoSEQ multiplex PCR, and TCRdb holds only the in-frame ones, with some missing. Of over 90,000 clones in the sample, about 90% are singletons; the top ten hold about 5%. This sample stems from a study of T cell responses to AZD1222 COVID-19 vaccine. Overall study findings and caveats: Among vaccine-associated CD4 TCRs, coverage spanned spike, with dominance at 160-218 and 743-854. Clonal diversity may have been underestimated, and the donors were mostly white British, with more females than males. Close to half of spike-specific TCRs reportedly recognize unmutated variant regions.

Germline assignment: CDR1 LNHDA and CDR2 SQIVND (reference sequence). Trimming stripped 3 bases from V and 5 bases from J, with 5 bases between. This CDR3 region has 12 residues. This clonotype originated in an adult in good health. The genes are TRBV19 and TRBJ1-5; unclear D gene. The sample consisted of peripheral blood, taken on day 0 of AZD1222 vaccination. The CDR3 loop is CASSMEDQPQHF. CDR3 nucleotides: TGTGCCAGTAGTATGGAAGATCAGCCCCAGCATTTT. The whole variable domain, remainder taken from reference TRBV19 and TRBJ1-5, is DGGITQSPKYLFRKEGQNVTLSCEQNLNHDAMYWYRQDPGQGLRLIYYSQIVNDFQKGDIAEGYSVSREKKESFPLTVTSAQKNPTAFYLCASSMEDQPQHFGDGTRLSIL.